This section outlines one TCR beta chain sequence together with its context. Its antigen is currently unknown. CDR1 and CDR2 (germline): SNHLY, FYNNEI. V was pared by 5 bases and J by 3 bases, with 11 bases between. This CDR3 spans 14 amino acids. This specimen belongs to a study of human thymus T cells. Infants, healthy and Finnish, who were having corrective surgery for congenital heart defects served as donors. Four of the eight donors gave roughly 0.45-1 mL blood during surgery. No fixed cell number was used; all available blood leukocytes supplied DNA. The data were produced by immunoSEQ multiplex PCR, yet TCRdb's version contains in-frame clones alone and is incomplete. The table has some 57,000 clones, 94% seen once. The study, taken as a whole, reports: Both thymic and peripheral blood repertoires showed apparently biased V and J usage.

The sample taken for sequencing was blood. The source is a boy under two years old with a congenital heart defect but otherwise immunologically healthy. The chain carries TRBV2 and TRBJ2-1; possibly TRBD1 for D (5 bases). CDR3 nucleotide sequence: TGTGCCAGCAGTAGGGGTCAGTTCTACAATGAGCAGTTCTTC. As protein: CASSRGQFYNEQFF. The full variable domain, its missing parts supplied by reference TRBV2 and TRBJ2-1, is EPEVTQTPSHQVTQMGQEVILRCVPISNHLYFYWYRQILGQKVEFLVSFYNNEISEKSEIFDDQFSVERPDGSNFTLKIRSTKLEDSAMYFCASSRGQFYNEQFFGPGTRLTVL.